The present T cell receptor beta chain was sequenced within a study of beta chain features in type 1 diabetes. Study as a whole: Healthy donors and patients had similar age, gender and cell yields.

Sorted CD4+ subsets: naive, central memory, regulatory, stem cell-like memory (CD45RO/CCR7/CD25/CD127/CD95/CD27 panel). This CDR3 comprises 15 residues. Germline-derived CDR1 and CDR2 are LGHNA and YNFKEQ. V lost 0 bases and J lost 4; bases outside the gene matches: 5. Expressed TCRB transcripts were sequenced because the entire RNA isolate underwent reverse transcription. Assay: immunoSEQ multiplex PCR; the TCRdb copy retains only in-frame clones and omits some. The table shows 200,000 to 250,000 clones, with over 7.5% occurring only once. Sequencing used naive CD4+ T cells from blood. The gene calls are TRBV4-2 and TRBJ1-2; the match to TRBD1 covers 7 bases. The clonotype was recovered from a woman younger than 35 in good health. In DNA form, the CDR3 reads TGTGCCAGCAGCCAAGATGACCCAGGGGGCTATGGCTACACCTTC. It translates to CASSQDDPGGYGYTF.